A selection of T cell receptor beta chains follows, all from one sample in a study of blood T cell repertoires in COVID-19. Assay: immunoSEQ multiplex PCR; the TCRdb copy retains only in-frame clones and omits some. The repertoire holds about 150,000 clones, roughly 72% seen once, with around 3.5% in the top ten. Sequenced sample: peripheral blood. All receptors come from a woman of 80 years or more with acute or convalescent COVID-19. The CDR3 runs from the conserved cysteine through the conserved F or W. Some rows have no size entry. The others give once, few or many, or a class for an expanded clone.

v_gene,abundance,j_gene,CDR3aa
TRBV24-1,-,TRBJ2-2,CATSSPGQGTHTGELFF
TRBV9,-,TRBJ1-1,CASSVRTSLNTEAFF
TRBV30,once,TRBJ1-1,CAWSLSTGGATEAFF
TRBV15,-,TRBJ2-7,CATSRERTGITYEQYF
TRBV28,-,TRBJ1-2,CALGGEGYGYTF
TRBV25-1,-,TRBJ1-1,CASSPSGTLQGTEAFF
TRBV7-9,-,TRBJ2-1,CASSLWVPAGTGVDEQFF
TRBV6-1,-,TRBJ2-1,CASSEFTGAHNEQFF
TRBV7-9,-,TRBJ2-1,CASSQQTGSEQFF
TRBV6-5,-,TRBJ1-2,CASSYSIAGSPIF
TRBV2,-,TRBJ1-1,CASSETPEVEAFF
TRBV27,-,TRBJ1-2,CASSLNRDRGMGGYTF
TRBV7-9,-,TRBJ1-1,CASSGPGGAVTEAFF
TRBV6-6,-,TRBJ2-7,CASRRGQDNPEQYF
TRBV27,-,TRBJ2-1,CASRGVGPHNEQFF
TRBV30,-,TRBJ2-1,CAWSAIAGSYNEQFF
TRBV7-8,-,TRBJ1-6,CASSLDRDRSPLHF
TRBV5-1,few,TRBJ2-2,CASSRGEDTGELFF
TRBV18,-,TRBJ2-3,CASSPKPKDTQYF
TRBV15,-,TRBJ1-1,CATSREGAQGGRAFF
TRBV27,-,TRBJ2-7,CASSASGTLSYEQYF
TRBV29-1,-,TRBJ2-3,CSVEGGGLSTDTQYF
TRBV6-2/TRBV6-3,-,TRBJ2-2,CASSSRTSGATSGELFF
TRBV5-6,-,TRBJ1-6,CASSLYRGTGNSPLHF
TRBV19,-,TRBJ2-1,CASSLTGASGEQFF
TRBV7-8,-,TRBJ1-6,CASSLKQGRVNSPLHF
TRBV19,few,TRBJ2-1,CASSFLNEQFF
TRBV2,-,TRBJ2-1,CASRGSGMYNEQFF